The rows below give T cell receptor beta chains drawn from one sample of a study of cytomegalovirus exposure and HLA in healthy donors. Sequencing was performed with immunoSEQ multiplex PCR; in TCRdb, only in-frame clones are kept and a portion is missing. Seen here are roughly 200,000 clones, approximately 88% observed once, and the top ten hold under 0.85%. The sequenced material came from PBMCs. The receptors derive from a boy aged 2 to 9 in good health and CMV-seronegative. CDR3s include the opening cysteine and the closing phenylalanine or tryptophan. D genes are given only for firm matches. Some rows have no size entry. The others give once, few or many, or a class for an expanded clone.

j_call: TRBJ2-1; d_call: .; v_call: TRBV7-3; clone_size: .; cdr3_nt: TGTGCCAGCAGCATAGCCAGGGGACCCCACAATGAGCAGTTCTTC; cdr3_aa: CASSIARGPHNEQFF
j_call: TRBJ1-5; d_call: TRBD1; v_call: TRBV19; clone_size: .; cdr3_nt: TGTGCCAGTACCCCGACAGGGGCCAATCAGCCCCAGCATTTT; cdr3_aa: CASTPTGANQPQHF
j_call: TRBJ1-1; d_call: .; v_call: TRBV29-1; clone_size: .; cdr3_nt: TGCAGCGTCCAGACAGGTGGGGACGGGACTGAAGCTTTCTTT; cdr3_aa: CSVQTGGDGTEAFF
j_call: TRBJ1-1; d_call: .; v_call: TRBV11-2; clone_size: .; cdr3_nt: TGTGCCAGCAGCTTAGCAGGGCCGAACACTGAAGCTTTCTTT; cdr3_aa: CASSLAGPNTEAFF
j_call: TRBJ2-5; d_call: TRBD2; v_call: TRBV14; clone_size: .; cdr3_nt: TGTGCCAGCAGCCAAGTGAAGAGGCCTAGCGGGAAGGAGACCCAGTACTTC; cdr3_aa: CASSQVKRPSGKETQYF
j_call: TRBJ2-5; d_call: TRBD1; v_call: TRBV2; clone_size: .; cdr3_nt: TGTGCCAGCACTTCCGGGGCAGGGGGAAGAGAGACCCAGTACTTC; cdr3_aa: CASTSGAGGRETQYF
j_call: TRBJ1-1; d_call: .; v_call: TRBV4-1; clone_size: .; cdr3_nt: TGCGCCAGCAGCCAAGATTTGGGACTGGGACCGGGTGAAGCTTTCTTT; cdr3_aa: CASSQDLGLGPGEAFF
j_call: TRBJ1-2; d_call: TRBD1; v_call: TRBV9; clone_size: .; cdr3_nt: TGTGCCAGCAGCGTAGCGCAGGGGGCGGGCTATGGCTACACCTTC; cdr3_aa: CASSVAQGAGYGYTF
j_call: TRBJ2-7; d_call: TRBD1; v_call: TRBV29-1; clone_size: .; cdr3_nt: TGCAGCGTTTCCGGGACAGGCGTCTACGAGCAGTACTTC; cdr3_aa: CSVSGTGVYEQYF
j_call: TRBJ2-5; d_call: .; v_call: TRBV6-6; clone_size: .; cdr3_nt: TGTGCCAGCAGTTACTCGGGCGAGACCCAGTACTTC; cdr3_aa: CASSYSGETQYF
j_call: TRBJ2-7; d_call: TRBD2; v_call: TRBV5-1; clone_size: .; cdr3_nt: TGCGCCAGCAGCTCGACGTCTGGGCGGGAGCGCTACGAGCAGTACTTC; cdr3_aa: CASSSTSGRERYEQYF
j_call: TRBJ2-7; d_call: .; v_call: TRBV5-1; clone_size: few; cdr3_nt: TGCGCCAGCAGCTTGGAAGGGACTCAACCCTACGAGCAGTACTTC; cdr3_aa: CASSLEGTQPYEQYF
j_call: TRBJ1-1; d_call: .; v_call: TRBV2; clone_size: .; cdr3_nt: TGTGCCAGCAGTGAACAGGGCCCAATGAACACTGAAGCTTTCTTT; cdr3_aa: CASSEQGPMNTEAFF
j_call: TRBJ2-3; d_call: .; v_call: TRBV21-1; clone_size: .; cdr3_nt: TGTGCCAGCAGCACCGCGGGGTCGGGCACAGATACGCAGTATTTT; cdr3_aa: CASSTAGSGTDTQYF